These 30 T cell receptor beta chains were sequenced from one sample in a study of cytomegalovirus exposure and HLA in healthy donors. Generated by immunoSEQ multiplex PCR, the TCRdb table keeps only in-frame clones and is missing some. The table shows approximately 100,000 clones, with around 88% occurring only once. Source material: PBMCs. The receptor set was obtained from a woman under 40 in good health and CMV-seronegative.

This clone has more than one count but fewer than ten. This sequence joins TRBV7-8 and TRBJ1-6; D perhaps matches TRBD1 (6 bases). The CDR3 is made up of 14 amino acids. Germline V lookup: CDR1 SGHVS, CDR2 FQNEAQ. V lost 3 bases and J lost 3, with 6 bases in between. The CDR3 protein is CASSLTGYNSPLHF. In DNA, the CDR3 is TGTGCCAGCAGCTTGACAGGCTATAATTCACCCCTCCACTTT.

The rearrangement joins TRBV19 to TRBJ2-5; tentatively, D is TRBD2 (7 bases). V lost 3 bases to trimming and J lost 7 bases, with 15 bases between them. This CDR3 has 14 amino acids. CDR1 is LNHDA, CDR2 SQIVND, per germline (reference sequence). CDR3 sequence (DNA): TGTGCCAGTAGTATGGCTCTGGCGGGGGCGACCCAGTACTTC. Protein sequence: CASSMALAGATQYF. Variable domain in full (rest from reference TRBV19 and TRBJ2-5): DGGITQSPKYLFRKEGQNVTLSCEQNLNHDAMYWYRQDPGQGLRLIYYSQIVNDFQKGDIAEGYSVSREKKESFPLTVTSAQKNPTAFYLCASSMALAGATQYFGPGTRLLVL.

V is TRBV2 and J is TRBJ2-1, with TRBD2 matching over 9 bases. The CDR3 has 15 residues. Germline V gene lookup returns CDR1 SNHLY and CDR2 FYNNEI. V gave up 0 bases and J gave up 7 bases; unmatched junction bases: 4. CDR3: CASSEAGGRANEQFF. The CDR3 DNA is TGTGCCAGCAGTGAAGCAGGCGGGAGGGCAAATGAGCAGTTCTTC.

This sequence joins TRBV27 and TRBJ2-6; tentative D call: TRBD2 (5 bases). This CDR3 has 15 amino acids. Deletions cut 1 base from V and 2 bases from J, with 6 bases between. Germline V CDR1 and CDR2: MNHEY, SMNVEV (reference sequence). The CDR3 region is CASSLWGAGANVLTF. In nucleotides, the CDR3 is TGTGCCAGCAGTTTATGGGGAGCTGGGGCCAACGTCCTGACTTTC.

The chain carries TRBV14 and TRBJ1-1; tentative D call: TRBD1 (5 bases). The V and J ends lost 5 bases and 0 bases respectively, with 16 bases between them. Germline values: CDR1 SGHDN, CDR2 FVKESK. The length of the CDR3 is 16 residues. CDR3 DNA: TGTGCCAGCAGCTTGCAACAGGTTTATTTGAACACTGAAGCTTTCTTT. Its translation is CASSLQQVYLNTEAFF.

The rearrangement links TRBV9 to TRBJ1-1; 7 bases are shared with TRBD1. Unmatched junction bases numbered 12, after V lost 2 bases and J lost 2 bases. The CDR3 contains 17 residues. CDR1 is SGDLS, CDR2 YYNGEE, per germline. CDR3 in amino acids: CASSVDPQTGINTEAFF. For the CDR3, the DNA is TGTGCCAGCAGCGTCGACCCGCAGACAGGGATTAACACTGAAGCTTTCTTT.

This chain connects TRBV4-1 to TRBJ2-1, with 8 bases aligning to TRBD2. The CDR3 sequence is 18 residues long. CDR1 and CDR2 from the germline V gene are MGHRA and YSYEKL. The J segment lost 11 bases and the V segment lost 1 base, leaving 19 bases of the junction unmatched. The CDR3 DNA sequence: TGCGCCAGCAGCCAAGGTATTCGTTCAGGGCGGGGGGTTATAAAGCAGTTCTTC. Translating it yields CASSQGIRSGRGVIKQFF.

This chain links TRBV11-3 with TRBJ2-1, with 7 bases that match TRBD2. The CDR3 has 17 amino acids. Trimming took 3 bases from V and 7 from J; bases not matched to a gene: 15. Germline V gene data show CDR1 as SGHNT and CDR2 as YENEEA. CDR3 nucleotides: TGTGCCAGCAGCTTGGGGGGGAGAACTGGGAGAATGAATGAGCAGTTCTTC. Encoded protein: CASSLGGRTGRMNEQFF.

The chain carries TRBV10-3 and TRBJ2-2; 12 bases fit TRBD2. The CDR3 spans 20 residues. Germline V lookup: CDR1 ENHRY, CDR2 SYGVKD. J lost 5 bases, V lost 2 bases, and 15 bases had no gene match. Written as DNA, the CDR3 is TGTGCCATCAGTGAGAGGGAACTAGCGGGGGGACCCACCTTAACCGGGGAGCTGTTTTTT. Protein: CAISERELAGGPTLTGELFF.

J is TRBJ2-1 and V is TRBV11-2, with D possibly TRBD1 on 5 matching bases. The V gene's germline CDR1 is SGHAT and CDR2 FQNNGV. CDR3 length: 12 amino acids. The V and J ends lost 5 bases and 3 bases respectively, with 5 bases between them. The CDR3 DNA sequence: TGTGCCAGCAGCGACAGCTACAATGAGCAGTTCTTC. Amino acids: CASSDSYNEQFF. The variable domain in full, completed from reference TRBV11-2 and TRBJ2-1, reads EAGVAQSPRYKIIEKRQSVAFWCNPISGHATLYWYQQILGQGPKLLIQFQNNGVVDDSQLPKDRFSAERLKGVDSTLKIQPAKLEDSAVYLCASSDSYNEQFFGPGTRLTVL.

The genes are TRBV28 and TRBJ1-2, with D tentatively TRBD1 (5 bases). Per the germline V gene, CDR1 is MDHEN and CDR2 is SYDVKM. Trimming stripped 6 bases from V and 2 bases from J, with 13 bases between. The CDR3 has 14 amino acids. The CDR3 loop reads CASRWGRANYGYTF. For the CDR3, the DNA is TGTGCCAGCAGATGGGGCAGAGCGAACTATGGCTACACCTTC.

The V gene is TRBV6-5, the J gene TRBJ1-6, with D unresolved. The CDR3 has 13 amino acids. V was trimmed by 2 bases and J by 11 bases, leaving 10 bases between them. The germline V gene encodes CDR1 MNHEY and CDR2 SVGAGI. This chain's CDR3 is CASSYDPSTPLHF. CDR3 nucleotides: TGTGCCAGCAGTTACGATCCCAGTACACCCCTCCACTTT.

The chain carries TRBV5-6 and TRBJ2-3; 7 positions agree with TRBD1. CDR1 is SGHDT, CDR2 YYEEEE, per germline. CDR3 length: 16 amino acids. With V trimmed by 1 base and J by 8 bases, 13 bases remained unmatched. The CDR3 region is CASSLYVGTDGVTQYF. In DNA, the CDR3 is TGTGCCAGCAGCTTGTACGTCGGGACAGACGGGGTTACGCAGTATTTT.

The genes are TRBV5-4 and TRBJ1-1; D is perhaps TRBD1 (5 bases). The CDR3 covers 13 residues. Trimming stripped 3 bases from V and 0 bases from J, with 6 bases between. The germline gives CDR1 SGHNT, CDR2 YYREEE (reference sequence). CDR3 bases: TGTGCCAGCAGCTCAGGGTTGAACACTGAAGCTTTCTTT. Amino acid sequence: CASSSGLNTEAFF.

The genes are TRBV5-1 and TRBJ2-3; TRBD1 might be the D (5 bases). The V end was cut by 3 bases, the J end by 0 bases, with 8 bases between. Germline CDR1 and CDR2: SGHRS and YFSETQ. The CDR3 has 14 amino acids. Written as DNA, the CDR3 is TGCGCCAGCAGCTCTGACAGAAGCACAGATACGCAGTATTTT. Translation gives CASSSDRSTDTQYF.

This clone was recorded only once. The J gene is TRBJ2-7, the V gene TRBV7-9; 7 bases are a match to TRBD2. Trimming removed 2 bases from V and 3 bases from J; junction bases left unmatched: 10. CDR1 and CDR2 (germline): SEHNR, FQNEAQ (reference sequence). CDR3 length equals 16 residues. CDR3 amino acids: CASSLSPEAGIYEQYF. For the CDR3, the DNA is TGTGCCAGCAGCTTAAGCCCCGAAGCGGGGATCTACGAGCAGTACTTC.

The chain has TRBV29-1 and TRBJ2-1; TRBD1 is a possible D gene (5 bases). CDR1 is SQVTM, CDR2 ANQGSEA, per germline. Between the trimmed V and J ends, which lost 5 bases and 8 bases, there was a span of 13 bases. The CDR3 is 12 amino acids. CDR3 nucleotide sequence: TGCAGCGTTACCAGGACACGCGATGAGCAGTTCTTC. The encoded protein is CSVTRTRDEQFF.

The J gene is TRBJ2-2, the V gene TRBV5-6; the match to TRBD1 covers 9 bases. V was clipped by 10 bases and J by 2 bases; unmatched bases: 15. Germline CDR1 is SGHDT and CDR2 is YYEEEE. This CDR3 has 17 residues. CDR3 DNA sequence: TGTGCCTCCCGAAGGATCCCGGGACAGGGAAACACCGGGGAGCTGTTTTTT. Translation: CASRRIPGQGNTGELFF.

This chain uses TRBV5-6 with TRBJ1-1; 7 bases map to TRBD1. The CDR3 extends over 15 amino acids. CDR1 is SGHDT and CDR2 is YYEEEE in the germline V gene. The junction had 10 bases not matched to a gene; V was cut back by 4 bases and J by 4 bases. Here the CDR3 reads CASSQGPGGSTEAFF. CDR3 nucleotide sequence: TGTGCCAGCAGCCAGGGACCAGGGGGGAGCACTGAAGCTTTCTTT.

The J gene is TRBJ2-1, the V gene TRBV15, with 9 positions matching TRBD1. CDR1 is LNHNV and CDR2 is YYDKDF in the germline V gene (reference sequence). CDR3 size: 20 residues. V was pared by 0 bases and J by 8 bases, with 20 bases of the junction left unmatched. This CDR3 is CATSREPSLQGAPRDDEQFF. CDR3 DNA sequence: TGTGCCACCAGCAGAGAGCCCTCCCTACAGGGGGCCCCTCGGGATGATGAGCAGTTCTTC.

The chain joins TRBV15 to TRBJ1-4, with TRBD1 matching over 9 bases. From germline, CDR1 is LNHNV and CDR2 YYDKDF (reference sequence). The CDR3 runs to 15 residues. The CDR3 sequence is CAIEQGAPTNEKLFF. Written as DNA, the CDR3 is TGTGCGATAGAACAGGGGGCCCCGACTAATGAAAAACTGTTTTTT.

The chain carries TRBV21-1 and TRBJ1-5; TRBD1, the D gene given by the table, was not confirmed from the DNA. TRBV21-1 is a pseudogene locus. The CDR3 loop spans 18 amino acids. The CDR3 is CASSSRNSRPGLTQPQHF. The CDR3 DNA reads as TGTGCCAGCAGCAGTCGGAACTCGAGGCCAGGGCTAACTCAGCCCCAGCATTTT.

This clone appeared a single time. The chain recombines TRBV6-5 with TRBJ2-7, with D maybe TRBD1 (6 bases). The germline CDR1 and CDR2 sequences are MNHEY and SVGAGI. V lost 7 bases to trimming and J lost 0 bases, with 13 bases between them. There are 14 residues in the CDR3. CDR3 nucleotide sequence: TGTGCCAGCACCCCAGGGGTTCTCTCCTACGAGCAGTACTTC. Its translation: CASTPGVLSYEQYF.

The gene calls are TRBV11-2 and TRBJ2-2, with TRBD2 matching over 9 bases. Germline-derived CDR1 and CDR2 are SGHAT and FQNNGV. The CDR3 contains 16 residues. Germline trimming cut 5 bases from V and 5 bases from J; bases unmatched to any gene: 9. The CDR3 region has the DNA TGTGCCAGCAGCGCCATAGCGGGGGACGGAACCGGGGAGCTGTTTTTT. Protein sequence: CASSAIAGDGTGELFF.

CDR3 DNA: TGTGCCAGCAGCTTATCGACAGATGGCTACACCTTC. Amino acids: CASSLSTDGYTF. The gene calls are TRBV7-9 and TRBJ1-2; the D gene is possibly TRBD1 (5 bases). Germline V gene data show CDR1 as SEHNR and CDR2 as FQNEAQ (reference sequence). The CDR3 totals 12 residues. V was cut by 2 bases and J by 6 bases, with 7 bases left in between.

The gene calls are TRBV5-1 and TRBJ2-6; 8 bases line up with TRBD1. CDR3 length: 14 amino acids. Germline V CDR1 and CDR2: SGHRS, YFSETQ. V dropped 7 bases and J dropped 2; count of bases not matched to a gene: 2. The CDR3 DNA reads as TGCGCCAGCCTACAGGGGGCTGGGGCCAACGTCCTGACTTTC. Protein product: CASLQGAGANVLTF.

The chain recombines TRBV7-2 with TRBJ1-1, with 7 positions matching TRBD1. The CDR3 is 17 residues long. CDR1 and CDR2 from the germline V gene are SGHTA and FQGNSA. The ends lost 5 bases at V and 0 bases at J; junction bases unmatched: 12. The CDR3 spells CASSLPRQGKMNTEAFF. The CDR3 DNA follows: TGTGCCAGCAGCCTCCCACGACAGGGAAAAATGAACACTGAAGCTTTCTTT.

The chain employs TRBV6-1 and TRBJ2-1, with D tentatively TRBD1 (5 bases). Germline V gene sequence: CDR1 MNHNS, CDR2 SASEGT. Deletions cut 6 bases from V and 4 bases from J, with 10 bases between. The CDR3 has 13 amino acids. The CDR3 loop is CASRERQYNEQFF. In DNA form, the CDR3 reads TGTGCCAGCAGGGAAAGACAGTACAATGAGCAGTTCTTC.

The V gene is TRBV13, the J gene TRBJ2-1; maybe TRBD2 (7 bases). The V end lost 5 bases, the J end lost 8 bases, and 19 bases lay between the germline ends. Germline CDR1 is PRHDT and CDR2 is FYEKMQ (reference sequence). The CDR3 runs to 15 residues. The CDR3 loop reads CASSPRGGGLHEQFF. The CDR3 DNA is TGTGCCAGCAGCCCTCGTGGGGGGGGCCTACATGAGCAGTTCTTC.

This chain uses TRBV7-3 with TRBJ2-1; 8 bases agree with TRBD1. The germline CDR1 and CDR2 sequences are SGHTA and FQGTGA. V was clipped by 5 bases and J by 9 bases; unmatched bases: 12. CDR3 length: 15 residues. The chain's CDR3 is CASSPGTGAGFEQFF. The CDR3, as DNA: TGTGCCAGCAGCCCCGGGACAGGCGCCGGGTTTGAGCAGTTCTTC.